These 15 T cell receptor beta chains came from one sample sequenced in a study of Graves' ophthalmopathy and Graves' hyperthyroidism. Amplification of the TCR beta CDR3 regions used RNA transcripts (as template). The authors performed first-round RT-PCR with HTBI primers and then a second-round multiplex PCR. TCRdb independently ran MiXCR on the multiplex PCR reads; one entry per CDR3 protein. The top ten hold roughly 46% of the sample, which has approximately 700,000 distinct CDR3 sequences, roughly 40% seen once. Sequencing input: peripheral blood. Receptors were obtained from an adult man with Graves' ophthalmopathy.

The CDR3 protein is CASSYSAGVSYEQYF. The CDR3 DNA is TGTGCCAGCAGTTACTCGGCAGGGGTGTCTTACGAGCAGTACTTC. The chain employs TRBV6-5 and TRBJ2-7, with D tentatively TRBD1 (6 bases). The V end was cut by 0 bases, the J end by 4 bases, with 13 bases between. Germline CDR1 reads MNHEY; CDR2 reads SVGAGI. The CDR3 has 15 amino acids.

The chain couples TRBV4-3 to TRBJ2-7, with D uncertain. The CDR3 runs to 13 residues. V was trimmed by 6 bases and J by 5 bases, leaving 14 bases between them. Germline V gives CDR1 LGHNA, CDR2 YSLEER. The DNA of the CDR3 is TGCGCCAGCAGTCCCTCCCTAAACCACGAGCAGTACTTC. This encodes CASSPSLNHEQYF.

With regard to this clonotype: At one of its ends the junction is not consistent with the germline gene, which may arise from a read error. CDR3: CASSLTRGLLDGYTF. CDR3 DNA: TGTGCCAGCAGTTTAACTAGGGGGCTATTGGATGGCTACACCTTC. This chain links TRBV10-3 with TRBJ1-2, with TRBD1 matching 7 bases. Germline CDR1 is ENHRY and CDR2 is SYGVKD. CDR3 length equals 15 residues.

This clonotype has just a few counts. The chain links TRBV7-6 to TRBJ2-7; 8 nucleotides match TRBD1. The length of the CDR3 is 17 residues. J gave up 4 bases and V 4 bases, and 15 bases lay outside the gene matches. Per germline, CDR1 SGHVS and CDR2 FNYEAQ. The CDR3 nucleotides read TGTGCCAGCAGCTATGGACCCACCGGGACAGGAGAGTACGAGCAGTACTTC. It is translated as CASSYGPTGTGEYEQYF.

The gene calls are TRBV2 and TRBJ2-5; no clear D gene. Trimming removed 8 bases at V and 1 base at J, with 14 bases between. This CDR3 region has 14 residues. CDR1 is SNHLY and CDR2 is FYNNEI in the germline V gene. The CDR3 reads CASSPLASQETQYF. DNA for the CDR3: TGTGCCAGCTCACCACTGGCCTCCCAAGAGACCCAGTACTTC.

This clonotype has a count of ten or more. The genes are TRBV29-1 and TRBJ2-7; the D is unclear. The CDR3 is 11 amino acids. Per germline, CDR1 SQVTM and CDR2 ANQGSEA. Trimming removed 3 bases at V and 3 bases at J, with 6 bases between. The CDR3 nucleotides read TGCAGCGTTGACTCTGGCTACGAGCAGTACTTC. It encodes CSVDSGYEQYF.

The chain recombines TRBV7-9 with TRBJ1-3; D is undetermined. The V end was cut by 11 bases, the J end by 0 bases, with 8 bases between. CDR1 is SEHNR, CDR2 FQNEAQ, per germline (reference sequence). The CDR3 covers 12 residues. The CDR3 DNA reads as TGTGCCTCCGAGGTCTCTGGAAACACCATATATTTT. Protein product: CASEVSGNTIYF.

The chain is built from TRBV7-9 and TRBJ1-2, with D possibly being TRBD1 (5 bases). The germline gives CDR1 SEHNR, CDR2 FQNEAQ (reference sequence). The CDR3 runs 15 residues. V was trimmed by 6 bases and J by 7 bases, leaving 21 bases between them. The CDR3 loop is CASSYHPGRAVGYTF. The CDR3 coding sequence is TGTGCCAGCAGTTACCACCCAGGGCGCGCAGTTGGCTACACCTTC.

This clonotype occurred a few times. The chain uses TRBV7-9 and TRBJ1-4; D remains ambiguous. Trimming removed 5 bases from V and 6 bases from J, with 22 bases in between. This CDR3 has 17 amino acids. The germline CDR1 and CDR2 sequences are SEHNR and FQNEAQ (reference sequence). This chain's CDR3 is CASSRRGSPKKDEKLFF. DNA of the CDR3: TGTGCCAGCAGCCGCCGTGGGAGCCCGAAAAAGGATGAAAAACTGTTTTTT.

The chain couples TRBV29-1 to TRBJ1-2; weak D call: TRBD1 (6 bases). The CDR3 totals 13 residues. The germline V and J ends were trimmed by 5 bases and 2 bases, with 12 bases remaining between them. From germline, CDR1 is SQVTM and CDR2 ANQGSEA. Here the CDR3 reads CSVKRGANYGYTF. CDR3 in DNA: TGCAGCGTTAAGAGGGGGGCCAACTATGGCTACACCTTC.

The genes are TRBV7-9 and TRBJ1-2; D possibly corresponds to TRBD1 (6 bases). Trimming cost V 5 bases and J 8 bases, with 15 bases left between them. The CDR3 covers 13 residues. Germline V gene lookup returns CDR1 SEHNR and CDR2 FQNEAQ (reference sequence). CDR3 DNA: TGTGCCAGCAGCCCCGGACAGCGATTCGGCTACACCTTC. It encodes CASSPGQRFGYTF.

CDR3 coding DNA: TGTGCCAGCAGCCGACGGGAACTGGGGACCCAGTACTTC. Translation: CASSRRELGTQYF. The chain recombines TRBV7-9 with TRBJ2-5; D might be TRBD2 (5 bases). V lost 5 bases and J lost 7, with 14 bases in between. This CDR3 is 13 amino acids long. The germline V gene encodes CDR1 SEHNR and CDR2 FQNEAQ (reference sequence).

This clonotype was detected only a few times. This rearrangement joins TRBV10-3 to TRBJ2-7, with a weak D call TRBD1 (5 bases). Looked up from germline, CDR1 is ENHRY and CDR2 is SYGVKD. This CDR3 comprises 14 residues. The V gene lost 11 bases and the J gene lost 2 bases, with 19 bases spanning the gap. The CDR3 DNA reads as TGTGCCGCAGGGTTGGCGGTAGGCGCCTACGAGCAGTACTTC. Protein: CAAGLAVGAYEQYF.

This clonotype was observed a handful of times. The chain employs TRBV7-9 and TRBJ1-2; the D is unclear. The CDR3 contains 15 residues. Deletions cut 4 bases from V and 0 bases from J, with 12 bases between. CDR1 SEHNR and CDR2 FQNEAQ come from the germline V gene (reference sequence). The DNA of the CDR3 is TGTGCCAGCAGCTGGAACAGCGTAGCTAACTATGGCTACACCTTC. This gives the protein CASSWNSVANYGYTF.

The CDR3: CASSSRQVDTEAFF. The CDR3 coding sequence is TGTGCCAGCAGCTCCCGACAGGTGGACACTGAAGCTTTCTTT. V usage is TRBV9 and J usage is TRBJ1-1, with a tentative D call TRBD1 (6 bases). CDR1 and CDR2 (germline): SGDLS, YYNGEE. The germline V and J ends were trimmed by 4 bases and 3 bases, with 13 bases remaining between them. The CDR3 covers 14 residues.